This T cell receptor beta chain came from a study of OX40 agonist ivuxolimab in advanced cancers. Here immunoSEQ multiplex PCR was the method, and the copy in TCRdb shows in-frame clones only, minus some. The top ten clones hold approximately 0.3% of a sample with 74,000 or so clones, over 80% of them seen once. This clone was seen just once. Germline assignment: CDR1 MDHEN and CDR2 SYDVKM. The J segment lost 5 bases and the V segment lost 4 bases, leaving 13 bases of the junction unmatched. This CDR3 spans 16 amino acids. The chain couples TRBV28 to TRBJ1-2; TRBD1 agrees at 7 bases. The sequence was obtained from an adult with an advanced solid tumor such as melanoma, head and neck, liver or kidney cancer. Here the sequenced sample was CD4+ or CD8+ T cells sorted from blood, taken in a trial of the OX40 agonist ivuxolimab. As DNA, the CDR3 is TGTGCCAGCAGTTCTCCGGGACAGAAGCTTGATTATGGCTACACCTTC. Encoded protein: CASSSPGQKLDYGYTF.